One sample yielded the 9 T cell receptor beta chains listed below, sequenced in a study of identical twins listed by TCRdb under 2016. The library was built by means of 5' RACE. This sample was sequenced with an Illumina HiSeq 2000. TCRdb trimmed public reads at Q25 via fastp, called clones via MiXCR and kept in-frame beta chains. Rows are unified per CDR3 protein, each entry keeping the most common DNA and genes. This sample is represented by under 500,000 distinct CDR3 sequences; more than 13% of them were singletons. Of the sample, about 1% is held by the ten largest clones. The same data also contributed to another study, on yellow fever vaccine responses in identical twins.

Material: CD4+ T cells sorted from blood. The source is a young woman in good health.

This clonotype has more than one count but fewer than ten. V usage is TRBV18 and J usage is TRBJ2-1; D is undetermined. Germline V gene sequence: CDR1 KGHSH, CDR2 LQKENI. Trimming took 1 base from V and 0 from J, leaving 10 bases between them. This CDR3 is 16 amino acids long. This CDR3 is CASSPRPDGSYNEQFF. CDR3 DNA sequence: TGTGCCAGCTCACCACGGCCGGACGGCTCCTACAATGAGCAGTTCTTC.

V gene TRBV20-1 combines with J gene TRBJ2-3; TRBD1 aligns across 7 bases. V gave up 1 base and J gave up 8 bases; unmatched junction bases: 12. The CDR3 runs 15 residues. Germline V lookup: CDR1 DFQATT, CDR2 SNEGSKA (reference sequence). CDR3 in DNA: TGCAGTGCTAGAGTTGGGGCAGGGGGAAGTGGTACGCAGTATTTT. This translates into CSARVGAGGSGTQYF.

This clonotype appeared many times. V is TRBV5-6 and J is TRBJ2-1; 8 bases are shared with TRBD1. Germline CDR1 SGHDT, CDR2 YYEEEE. The CDR3 runs to 14 residues. V shed 3 bases, J shed 4 bases, and the junction held 3 bases outside the gene matches. The CDR3 DNA reads as TGTGCCAGCAGCTGGACAGGGAGGTACAATGAGCAGTTCTTC. The encoded protein is CASSWTGRYNEQFF.

This clonotype was seen many times. The V and J genes are TRBV5-1 and TRBJ2-1; D perhaps matches TRBD2 (6 bases). CDR1 SGHRS and CDR2 YFSETQ come from the germline V gene. The CDR3 sequence is 15 residues long. V was cut by 4 bases and J by 9 bases, with 20 bases left in between. CDR3 region: CASSPGDSPFAEQFF. CDR3 in DNA: TGCGCCAGCAGCCCGGGGGATTCCCCATTCGCTGAGCAGTTCTTC. The complete variable domain, with remaining parts taken from reference TRBV5-1 and TRBJ2-1, reads KAGVTQTPRYLIKTRGQQVTLSCSPISGHRSVSWYQQTPGQGLQFLFEYFSETQRNKGNFPGRFSGRQFSNSRSEMNVSTLELGDSALYLCASSPGDSPFAEQFFGPGTRLTVL.

The chain is built from TRBV7-2 and TRBJ1-6; D may be TRBD1 (5 bases). The CDR3 loop spans 17 amino acids. Trimming cost V 7 bases and J 6 bases, with 22 bases left between them. CDR1 and CDR2 from the germline V gene are SGHTA and FQGNSA. The CDR3, as DNA: TGTGCCAGCAACCAAGGGGCTATTACCTTCCTTAATTCACCCCTCCACTTT. It specifies CASNQGAITFLNSPLHF.

CDR3 residues: CSASMTENNSPLHF. CDR3 nucleotides: TGCAGTGCTAGCATGACAGAGAATAATTCACCCCTCCACTTT. This chain joins TRBV20-1 and TRBJ1-6, with D perhaps TRBD1 (5 bases). V shed 3 bases and J shed 5 bases, with 11 bases lying between them. Germline V gives CDR1 DFQATT, CDR2 SNEGSKA (reference sequence). The CDR3 runs to 14 residues.

This clonotype came up a few times. The rearrangement joins TRBV29-1 to TRBJ1-2, with 9 positions matching TRBD1. The V gene end was trimmed by 2 bases and the J gene end by 8 bases; junction bases not matched to a gene: 12. This CDR3 region has 15 residues. Looked up from germline, CDR1 is SQVTM and CDR2 is ANQGSEA. CDR3 residues: CSVESWGQGREGYTF. The CDR3 DNA follows: TGCAGCGTTGAAAGCTGGGGACAGGGAAGGGAAGGCTACACCTTC.

This chain joins TRBV12-3 or TRBV12-4 and TRBJ1-6; no reliable D call. V was cut by 5 bases and J by 9 bases, with 8 bases left in between. The CDR3 has 12 amino acids. In nucleotides, the CDR3 is TGTGCCAGCAGTCCTCCTTTTTCACCCCTCCACTTT. This gives the protein CASSPPFSPLHF.

This clonotype was observed at least ten times. The CDR3 sequence is CASSPGQGEAYGYTF. The CDR3 bases are TGCGCCAGCAGCCCCGGACAGGGGGAGGCCTATGGCTACACCTTC. The chain joins TRBV5-1 to TRBJ1-2, with 10 bases identical to TRBD1. Unmatched junction bases numbered 7, after V lost 4 bases and J lost 4 bases. Germline-derived CDR1 and CDR2 are SGHRS and YFSETQ. CDR3 length: 15 amino acids.